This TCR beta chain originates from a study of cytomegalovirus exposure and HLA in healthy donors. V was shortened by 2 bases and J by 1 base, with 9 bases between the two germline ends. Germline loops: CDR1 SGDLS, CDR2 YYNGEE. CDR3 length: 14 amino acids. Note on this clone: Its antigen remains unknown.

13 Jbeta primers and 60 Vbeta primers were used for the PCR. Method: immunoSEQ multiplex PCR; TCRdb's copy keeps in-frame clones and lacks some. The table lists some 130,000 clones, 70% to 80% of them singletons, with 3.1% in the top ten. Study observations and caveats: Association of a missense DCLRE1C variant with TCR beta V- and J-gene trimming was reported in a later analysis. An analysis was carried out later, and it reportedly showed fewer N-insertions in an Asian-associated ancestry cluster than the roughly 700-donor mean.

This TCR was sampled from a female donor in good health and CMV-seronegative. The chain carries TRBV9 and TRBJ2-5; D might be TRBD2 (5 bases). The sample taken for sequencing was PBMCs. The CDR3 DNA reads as TGTGCCAGCAGCGTTGCTAGCACCCAAGAGACCCAGTACTTC. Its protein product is CASSVASTQETQYF.